This T cell receptor beta chain stems from a study of T cell responses to AZD1222 COVID-19 vaccine. Broader study findings: The breadth and depth of Spike-specific TCRs increased once two AZD1222 doses had been given.

Germline CDR1 is MNHNY and CDR2 is SVGAGI (reference sequence). The CDR3 is made up of 20 amino acids. V shed 5 bases and J 0 bases; nucleotides not matched to a gene: 20. This clone was observed a single time. The antigen is undetermined. The table came from immunoSEQ multiplex PCR; TCRdb's copy has only in-frame clones and leaves some out. The table records 75,000 to 95,000 clones, 70% to 90% of them present only once. The source material was peripheral blood, sampled 28 days after the second dose of the MenACWY control vaccine. This clonotype was obtained from an adult who received the MenACWY meningococcal vaccine as a control. This chain uses TRBV6-6 with TRBJ2-7; 9 nucleotides match TRBD2. The DNA for the CDR3 is TGTGCCAGCAGTCCCACCGGGGAGCGGGGGGTCCCGCCTTACTCCTACGAGCAGTACTTC. It specifies CASSPTGERGVPPYSYEQYF.